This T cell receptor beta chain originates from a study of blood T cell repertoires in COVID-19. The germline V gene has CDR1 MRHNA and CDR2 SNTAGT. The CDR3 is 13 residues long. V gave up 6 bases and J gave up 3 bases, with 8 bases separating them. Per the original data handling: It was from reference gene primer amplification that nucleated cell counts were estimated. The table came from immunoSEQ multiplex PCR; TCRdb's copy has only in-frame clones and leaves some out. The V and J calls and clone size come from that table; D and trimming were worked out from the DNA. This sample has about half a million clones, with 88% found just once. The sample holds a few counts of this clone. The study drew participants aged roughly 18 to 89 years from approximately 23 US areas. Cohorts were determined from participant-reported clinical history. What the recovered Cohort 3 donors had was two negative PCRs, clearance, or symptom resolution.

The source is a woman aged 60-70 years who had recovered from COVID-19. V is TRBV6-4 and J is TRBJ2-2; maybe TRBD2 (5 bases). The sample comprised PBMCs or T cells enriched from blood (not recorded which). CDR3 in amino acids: CASSPDYTGELFF. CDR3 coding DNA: TGTGCCAGCAGCCCGGACTACACCGGGGAGCTGTTTTTT.